This T cell receptor (beta chain) was sequenced in a study of PD-L1 blockade in urothelial cancer. Study-wide context: Bladder-origin urothelial cancer in males covered twenty-five of 29 patients. A median roughly 140,000 T cells were found in blood samples.

The CDR3 is 14 amino acids. Trimming pared 3 bases from V and 4 bases from J, leaving 11 bases between. Germline assignment: CDR1 SGDLS and CDR2 YYNGEE. Produced via immunoSEQ multiplex PCR; TCRdb's table is partial and in-frame only. This table has around 56,000 clones, roughly 84% appearing once. The source material was PBMCs, sampled around atezolizumab (anti-PD-L1) treatment. This TCR came from a man aged 45-65 years with urothelial cancer. The V gene is TRBV9, the J gene TRBJ2-1; a weak D match, TRBD2 (6 bases). CDR3 nucleotide sequence: TGTGCCAGCAGCGGGGGGGAGAGGTACAATGAGCAGTTCTTC. Residues: CASSGGERYNEQFF.